These 16 T cell receptor beta chains were all obtained from the same sample, sequenced in a study of PD-1 blockade in classical Hodgkin lymphoma. Following autologous stem cell transplantation, relapse occurred in every patient, and exposure to brentuximab vedotin varied. Sequencing was performed with immunoSEQ multiplex PCR; in TCRdb, only in-frame clones are kept and a portion is missing. The data contain approximately 17,000 clones, roughly 76% of them singletons. This sample comprised peripheral blood mononuclear cells (PBMCs), obtained at baseline. The receptor source for this set is a human donor with classical Hodgkin lymphoma.

The rearrangement links TRBV6-1 to TRBJ1-5, with a possible D match to TRBD1 (6 bases). V lost 5 bases and J lost 1, with 12 bases in between. Germline loops: CDR1 MNHNS, CDR2 SASEGT. The CDR3 totals 15 residues. CDR3 nucleotide sequence: TGTGCCAGCAGTACCGGACAGAACAGCAATCAGCCCCAGCATTTT. Amino acids: CASSTGQNSNQPQHF.

This clone was seen only a few times. The J gene is TRBJ2-1, the V gene TRBV10-1; possible D gene TRBD1, 6 bases. The CDR3 runs to 14 residues. Germline V lookup: CDR1 WNHNN, CDR2 SYGVQD (reference sequence). V lost 2 bases and J lost 2, with 7 bases in between. Written as DNA, the CDR3 is TGCGCCAGCAGTGAGGGGGGCCCCTACAATGAGCAGTTCTTC. It encodes CASSEGGPYNEQFF.

The genes are TRBV6-1 and TRBJ2-3, with TRBD2 matching 7 bases. Germline CDR1 reads MNHNS; CDR2 reads SASEGT. The CDR3 has 15 amino acids. J lost 7 bases, V lost 3 bases, and 10 bases had no gene match. DNA for the CDR3: TGTGCCAGCAGTGAGGGGGGGATTGGAATCAATACGCAGTATTTT. Encoded protein: CASSEGGIGINTQYF.

V usage is TRBV30 and J usage is TRBJ2-7, with D unresolved. V was shortened by 0 bases and J by 0 bases, with 12 bases between the two germline ends. Looked up from germline, CDR1 is GTSNPN and CDR2 is SVGIG (reference sequence). The CDR3 runs to 15 residues. The CDR3 sequence is CAWSVLGWSSYEQYF. CDR3 DNA sequence: TGTGCCTGGAGTGTACTGGGTTGGAGCTCCTACGAGCAGTACTTC.

The chain links TRBV15 to TRBJ2-1; TRBD2 agrees at 7 bases. The CDR3 runs to 16 residues. V was clipped by 3 bases and J by 8 bases; unmatched bases: 13. CDR1 LNHNV and CDR2 YYDKDF come from the germline V gene (reference sequence). CDR3 sequence: CATSSSGLRMRDEQFF. The DNA for the CDR3 is TGTGCCACCAGCAGTTCGGGACTAAGGATGAGAGATGAGCAGTTCTTC.

The gene calls are TRBV5-6 and TRBJ1-3; possible D gene TRBD1, 6 bases. The ends were cut back, 0 bases at V and 4 bases at J, with 11 bases in the middle. The CDR3 is 15 amino acids. Germline-derived CDR1 and CDR2 are SGHDT and YYEEEE. The CDR3 region has the DNA TGTGCCAGCAGCTTGGGGAGGGACACAGGAAACACCATATATTTT. As protein: CASSLGRDTGNTIYF.

The CDR3: CATSRDGGATNEKLFF. Written as DNA, the CDR3 is TGTGCCACCAGCAGAGATGGGGGAGCAACTAATGAAAAACTGTTTTTT. This chain joins TRBV15 and TRBJ1-4, with D possibly TRBD1 on 5 matching bases. V gave up 0 bases and J gave up 0 bases, with 8 bases separating them. The length of the CDR3 is 16 residues. Germline lookup yields CDR1 LNHNV and CDR2 YYDKDF (reference sequence).

The genes are TRBV28 and TRBJ2-2; 8 bases are shared with TRBD2. V gave up 4 bases and J gave up 7 bases; unmatched junction bases: 11. CDR1 and CDR2 from the germline V gene are MDHEN and SYDVKM. The CDR3 covers 16 residues. The CDR3 DNA follows: TGTGCCAGCAGTTCCCCTCCGGGAGGGATGGGCGGGGAGCTGTTTTTT. This encodes CASSSPPGGMGGELFF.

This clone was seen a single time. The chain couples TRBV19 to TRBJ2-1, with D hard to call. The CDR3 runs 17 residues. Germline loops: CDR1 LNHDA, CDR2 SQIVND (reference sequence). Trimming took 2 bases from V and 1 from J, leaving 15 bases between them. This CDR3 is CASSIPPYRGSYNEQFF. The CDR3 DNA follows: TGTGCCAGTAGTATACCCCCCTATCGTGGTTCCTACAATGAGCAGTTCTTC.

The V call is TRBV30, the J call TRBJ2-2; no reliable D call. The CDR3 loop spans 14 amino acids. V lost 1 base and J lost 4, with 10 bases in between. Per germline, CDR1 GTSNPN and CDR2 SVGIG (reference sequence). In nucleotides, the CDR3 is TGTGCCTGGAGTGCGGAGTCATTCACCGGGGAGCTGTTTTTT. It translates to CAWSAESFTGELFF.

The chain joins TRBV25-1 to TRBJ1-6; TRBD1 is a possible D gene (5 bases). CDR1 MGHDK and CDR2 SYGVNS come from the germline V gene. V shed 6 bases and J shed 5 bases, with 11 bases lying between them. CDR3 size: 14 residues. The CDR3: CASSWDRDNSPLHF. DNA of the CDR3: TGTGCCAGCAGCTGGGACCGAGATAATTCACCCCTCCACTTT.

The V and J genes are TRBV28 and TRBJ2-1; 10 nucleotides align to TRBD2. From germline, CDR1 is MDHEN and CDR2 SYDVKM. The junction had 7 bases not matched to a gene; V was cut back by 3 bases and J by 5 bases. CDR3 length equals 16 residues. The chain's CDR3 is CASSFRAGGLDNEQFF. For the CDR3, the DNA is TGTGCCAGCAGTTTTCGAGCGGGGGGGTTGGACAATGAGCAGTTCTTC.

The table lists this clone with a few counts. This chain connects TRBV19 to TRBJ2-7; the D is unclear. The V end lost 6 bases, the J end lost 0 bases, and 9 bases lay between the germline ends. CDR3 size: 13 residues. The germline gives CDR1 LNHDA, CDR2 SQIVND (reference sequence). The CDR3 here is CASRLQSSYEQYF. CDR3 coding DNA: TGTGCCAGTAGGCTACAGAGCTCCTACGAGCAGTACTTC.

The gene calls are TRBV5-1 and TRBJ2-3, with TRBD2 identical over 14 bases. V lost 4 bases and J lost 3; bases outside the gene matches: 10. Germline loops: CDR1 SGHRS, CDR2 YFSETQ. The CDR3 contains 18 residues. The CDR3 is CASSLLPGLAGDTDTQYF. As DNA, the CDR3 is TGCGCCAGCAGCCTTTTACCGGGACTAGCGGGAGATACAGATACGCAGTATTTT.

The rearrangement links TRBV7-9 to TRBJ1-1; D possibly corresponds to TRBD1 (5 bases). CDR1 is SEHNR and CDR2 is FQNEAQ in the germline V gene (reference sequence). The CDR3 totals 11 residues. V lost 8 bases, J lost 8 bases, and 12 bases lay in between. This CDR3 is CASEKGREAFF. CDR3 DNA: TGTGCCAGCGAAAAGGGGAGAGAAGCTTTCTTT.

This chain joins TRBV6-1 and TRBJ1-2, with 8 bases that match TRBD1. CDR1 MNHNS and CDR2 SASEGT come from the germline V gene. The CDR3 has 18 residues. V shed 4 bases, J shed 4 bases, and the junction held 17 bases outside the gene matches. The DNA of the CDR3 is TGTGCCAGCAGTGTCCAGGGGGCAATGGACCCCACCGCCTATGGCTACACCTTC. Translated, it gives CASSVQGAMDPTAYGYTF.